These 2 T cell receptor beta chains came from one sample sequenced in a study of cytomegalovirus exposure and HLA in healthy donors. Profiled with immunoSEQ multiplex PCR; TCRdb holds only in-frame clones, not every one. This table has over 250,000 clones, approximately 83% appearing once. The specimen was PBMCs. The receptors shown here come from a woman younger than 35 in good health and CMV-seronegative.

CDR3 in DNA: TGTGCCAGCAGCCCTAGCGGAGCGGACTACAATGAGCAGTTCTTC. It specifies CASSPSGADYNEQFF. The J gene is TRBJ2-1, the V gene TRBV6-1; the match to TRBD2 covers 7 bases. V dropped 6 bases and J dropped 3; count of bases not matched to a gene: 8. Germline assignment: CDR1 MNHNS and CDR2 SASEGT. This CDR3 region has 15 residues.

This clone was seen a handful of times. The V and J genes are TRBV5-4 and TRBJ2-5; D is uncertain. The germline gives CDR1 SGHNT, CDR2 YYREEE (reference sequence). The germline V and J ends were trimmed by 3 bases and 5 bases, with 5 bases remaining between them. This CDR3 has 11 amino acids. The CDR3: CASSSQETQYF. The CDR3 coding sequence is TGTGCCAGCAGCTCCCAGGAGACCCAGTACTTC.